This note documents a single T cell receptor beta chain sequence. Sequencing used immunoSEQ multiplex PCR; TCRdb keeps in-frame clones, though not all of them. This sample has some 150,000 clones, with 80% to 85% found just once. This sample is drawn from a study of blood T cell repertoires in COVID-19. Looking at the study overall: There were acute and convalescent COVID-19 samples, and they came from the United States, Italy and Spain.

Between the trimmed V and J ends, which lost 7 bases and 8 bases, there was a span of 17 bases. Germline CDR1 and CDR2: MDHEN and SYDVKM. The CDR3 length is 13 residues. The sequence derives from a woman aged 60-75 years with active or convalescent COVID-19. The sample comprised peripheral blood. The rearrangement links TRBV28 to TRBJ1-2; the D gene is possibly TRBD1 (6 bases). The CDR3 region has the DNA TGTGCCAGCACCCAGGACAGTGATCAAGGCTACACCTTC. Its protein is CASTQDSDQGYTF.